This record covers a single TCR beta chain. Authors' processing steps: By means of reference gene primer amplification, nucleated cell counts were estimated. The assay was immunoSEQ multiplex PCR, and TCRdb's table has in-frame clones only and misses some. That table gives V, J and clone size, and the DNA gave D and trimming. The data contain about 320,000 clones, about nine tenths of them seen just once; the ten biggest clones take up 11%. CDR3 size: 13 residues. Germline CDR1 is SNHLY and CDR2 is FYNNEI. Trimming cost V 9 bases and J 5 bases, with 16 bases left between them. This specimen belongs to a study of blood T cell repertoires in COVID-19. Turning to the study itself: Donors in the United States, Italy and Spain gave samples during acute or convalescent COVID-19. T cells, B-cell-depleted T cells, or PBMCs provided the cDNA or gDNA that served as material.

This receptor was obtained from a woman aged 25 to 39 with COVID-19, enrolled during active disease. The specimen was peripheral blood. The genes are TRBV2 and TRBJ1-1; a weak D match, TRBD1 (5 bases). The CDR3 DNA reads TGTGCCAGTAACACGGGGGTGGATACTGAAGCTTTCTTT. Translation: CASNTGVDTEAFF.